These 30 T cell receptor beta chains originate from one sample sequenced in a study of T cell responses to AZD1222 COVID-19 vaccine. TCRdb's table, derived via immunoSEQ multiplex PCR, lists solely in-frame clones and lacks some. The sample lists around 80,000 clones, under 90% seen once, with approximately 1.3% in the top ten. This material consisted of peripheral blood, taken 28 days after the second AZD1222 dose. These receptors all come from an adult who received the AZD1222 COVID-19 vaccine.

In its sample, this clone was seen a few times. The V call is TRBV6-2 or TRBV6-3, the J call TRBJ2-7; D is ambiguous. With 5 bases removed from V and 7 bases from J, the gap between germline ends came to 12 bases. CDR1 and CDR2 (germline): MNHEY, SVGEGT. The CDR3 totals 12 residues. Here the CDR3 reads CASSHSPLEQYF. The CDR3 coding sequence is TGTGCCAGCAGTCATTCTCCCTTGGAGCAGTACTTC.

The chain is built from TRBV27 and TRBJ1-6; maybe TRBD1 (5 bases). The V end was cut by 5 bases, the J end by 7 bases, with 15 bases between. CDR1 and CDR2 (germline): MNHEY, SMNVEV (reference sequence). This CDR3 has 15 residues. CDR3 protein: CASSPQGLPNSPLHF. The CDR3 nucleotides are TGTGCCAGCAGTCCCCAGGGACTGCCAAATTCACCCCTCCACTTT.

The chain has TRBV30 and TRBJ1-2; 10 bases fit TRBD1. Trimming cost V 5 bases and J 4 bases; bases outside gene matches: 4. Germline assignment: CDR1 GTSNPN and CDR2 SVGIG (reference sequence). This CDR3 has 13 residues. CDR3 sequence (DNA): TGTGCCTGGCTGACAGGGGGCGCCTATGGCTACACCTTC. Its translation: CAWLTGGAYGYTF.

This clone appeared once. This chain links TRBV7-8 with TRBJ1-5; D gene ambiguous. The CDR3 covers 14 residues. V was clipped by 0 bases and J by 6 bases, with 9 bases between them. Per the germline V gene, CDR1 is SGHVS and CDR2 is FQNEAQ. CDR3: CASSLAESAQPQHF. For the CDR3, the DNA is TGTGCCAGCAGCTTAGCGGAGTCTGCTCAGCCCCAGCATTTT. Using reference TRBV7-8 and TRBJ1-5 for the parts outside the CDR3, the full variable domain is GAGVSQSPRYKVAKRGQDVALRCDPISGHVSLFWYQQALGQGPEFLTYFQNEAQLDKSGLPSDRFFAERPEGSVSTLKIQRTQQEDSAVYLCASSLAESAQPQHFGDGTRLSIL.

The chain employs TRBV19 and TRBJ1-1; D unresolved. CDR3 length: 13 amino acids. Germline lookup yields CDR1 LNHDA and CDR2 SQIVND (reference sequence). Trimming removed 2 bases at V and 4 bases at J, with 8 bases between. The CDR3, as DNA: TGTGCCAGTAGTATACCACGGGGCACTGAAGCTTTCTTT. This sequence encodes CASSIPRGTEAFF.

This clone was seen once. A read error may produce the germline difference seen at one junction end. The chain combines TRBV5-1 with TRBJ2-3; TRBD2 matches 12 bases. This CDR3 region has 14 residues. Germline V gene data show CDR1 as SGHRS and CDR2 as YFSETQ. The CDR3 DNA sequence: TGCGCCAGCAGGGAGTCTAGCGGGAGGGGGCCCTTTCATTTT. Its protein is CASRESSGRGPFHF.

The chain is built from TRBV29-1 and TRBJ2-3, with D possibly TRBD2 on 6 matching bases. This CDR3 is built from 14 residues. V lost 5 bases to trimming and J lost 3 bases, with 15 bases between them. CDR1 and CDR2 from the germline V gene are SQVTM and ANQGSEA. The CDR3 nucleotides are TGCAGCGTTAATGTGGGAGGTTGGACAGATACGCAGTATTTT. It codes for CSVNVGGWTDTQYF.

The chain employs TRBV4-2 and TRBJ1-3, with D tentatively TRBD1 (5 bases). CDR3 length: 14 residues. Per germline, CDR1 LGHNA and CDR2 YNFKEQ. The ends were cut back, 3 bases at V and 0 bases at J, with 6 bases in the middle. The CDR3 spells CASSQGVSGNTIYF. CDR3 coding DNA: TGTGCCAGCAGCCAGGGGGTCTCTGGAAACACCATATATTTT.

The rearrangement links TRBV6-2 or TRBV6-3 to TRBJ1-1; D remains unclear. The CDR3 covers 11 residues. V was trimmed by 2 bases and J by 11 bases, leaving 9 bases between them. Germline-derived CDR1 and CDR2 are MNHEY and SVGEGT. The CDR3 sequence is CASSYAAGAFF. CDR3 in DNA: TGTGCCAGCAGTTACGCGGCTGGCGCTTTCTTT.

The V gene is TRBV7-6, the J gene TRBJ2-7; 7 positions agree with TRBD1. The germline CDR1 and CDR2 sequences are SGHVS and FNYEAQ. The J segment lost 1 base and the V segment lost 10 bases, leaving 7 bases of the junction unmatched. The CDR3 spans 13 residues. The CDR3 spells CATTGQVSYEQYF. For the CDR3, the DNA is TGTGCCACCACCGGACAGGTATCCTACGAGCAGTACTTC.

This clone has more than one count but fewer than ten. J is TRBJ1-2 and V is TRBV29-1; 7 bases are shared with TRBD1. Germline-derived CDR1 and CDR2 are SQVTM and ANQGSEA. Unmatched junction bases numbered 4, after V lost 2 bases and J lost 7 bases. This CDR3 is built from 12 residues. CDR3 nucleotides: TGCAGCGTTGAAATAGCAGGGGGTGGCTACACCTTC. Protein: CSVEIAGGGYTF.

This sequence joins TRBV19 and TRBJ1-5; D possibly corresponds to TRBD1 (6 bases). CDR1 and CDR2 from the germline V gene are LNHDA and SQIVND (reference sequence). The CDR3 covers 13 residues. Trimming cost V 5 bases and J 7 bases, with 12 bases left between them. The CDR3 DNA is TGTGCCAGTAGTGTACAGGGATGGCAGCCCCAGCATTTT. It translates to CASSVQGWQPQHF.

The rearrangement links TRBV28 to TRBJ2-2; 7 nucleotides line up with TRBD1. V was pared by 2 bases and J by 5 bases, with 8 bases of the junction left unmatched. Germline V gene lookup returns CDR1 MDHEN and CDR2 SYDVKM. The CDR3 is made up of 16 amino acids. The CDR3 DNA sequence: TGTGCCAGCAGTTTAAGGGGGCAGGGGGTTACCGGGGAGCTGTTTTTT. This gives the protein CASSLRGQGVTGELFF.

A few counts support this clone. This chain connects TRBV4-1 to TRBJ1-3, with D unresolved. CDR1 is MGHRA and CDR2 is YSYEKL in the germline V gene. This CDR3 has 16 residues. Trimming left V 2 bases short and J 0 bases short, with 11 bases between. The CDR3 is CASSQTGANSGNTIYF. In DNA, the CDR3 is TGCGCCAGCAGCCAAACCGGAGCCAACTCTGGAAACACCATATATTTT.

V gene TRBV4-1 combines with J gene TRBJ2-3; D gene ambiguous. V gave up 1 base and J gave up 0 bases, with 5 bases separating them. This CDR3 region has 14 residues. Per the germline V gene, CDR1 is MGHRA and CDR2 is YSYEKL. The CDR3 here is CASSQGPSTDTQYF. In DNA form, the CDR3 reads TGCGCCAGCAGCCAAGGCCCTAGCACAGATACGCAGTATTTT.

This chain connects TRBV15 to TRBJ2-7; D gene uncertain. CDR1 and CDR2 (germline): LNHNV, YYDKDF (reference sequence). The CDR3 length is 14 residues. Trimming pared 0 bases from V and 6 bases from J, leaving 12 bases between. The CDR3 bases are TGTGCCACCAGCAGAGATCCCATAAATGGCGAGCAGTACTTC. This gives the protein CATSRDPINGEQYF.

The chain has TRBV5-4 and TRBJ2-6, with D perhaps TRBD1 or TRBD2 (5 bases each). V gave up 3 bases and J gave up 15 bases, with 10 bases separating them. The germline CDR1 and CDR2 sequences are SGHNT and YYREEE (reference sequence). CDR3 length: 11 residues. The CDR3 protein is CASSSFGTLTF. The CDR3 DNA follows: TGTGCCAGCAGCTCCTTTGGGACCCTGACTTTC. The whole variable domain, remainder taken from reference TRBV5-4 and TRBJ2-6, is ETGVTQSPTHLIKTRGQQVTLRCSSQSGHNTVSWYQQALGQGPQFIFQYYREEENGRGNFPPRFSGLQFPNYSSELNVNALELDDSALYLCASSSFGTLTFGAGSRLTVL.

The genes are TRBV6-4 and TRBJ2-3, with 8 positions matching TRBD2. V shed 4 bases, J shed 2 bases, and the junction held 5 bases outside the gene matches. The CDR3 loop spans 15 amino acids. CDR1 and CDR2 (germline): MRHNA, SNTAGT. CDR3 loop: CASSATGGDTDTQYF. As DNA, the CDR3 is TGTGCCAGCAGTGCCACGGGAGGGGACACAGATACGCAGTATTTT.

This clone was recorded a few times. The rearrangement joins TRBV11-3 to TRBJ2-1; no clear D gene. This CDR3 is built from 14 residues. V was pared by 0 bases and J by 7 bases, with 10 bases between. The germline CDR1 and CDR2 sequences are SGHNT and YENEEA. Here the CDR3 DNA reads TGTGCCAGCAGCTTAGAGGCTGGCAGGAATGAGCAGTTCTTC. Protein sequence: CASSLEAGRNEQFF.

The rearrangement joins TRBV30 to TRBJ2-1, with 10 bases identical to TRBD2. The germline V gene encodes CDR1 GTSNPN and CDR2 SVGIG (reference sequence). The CDR3 is 18 residues long. V lost 1 base and J lost 2; bases outside the gene matches: 11. The DNA of the CDR3 is TGTGCCTGGAGTGGATTTGCGAGCGGGAGGGCCCCCTACAATGAGCAGTTCTTC. It yields the protein CAWSGFASGRAPYNEQFF.

The chain links TRBV28 to TRBJ1-1, with D uncertain. Trimming removed 2 bases at V and 1 base at J, with 17 bases between. The CDR3 spans 17 residues. Germline assignment: CDR1 MDHEN and CDR2 SYDVKM. CDR3 coding DNA: TGTGCCAGCAGTTTAAGAATCTTGGGCAGGACGAACACTGAAGCTTTCTTT. Its translation is CASSLRILGRTNTEAFF.

The CDR3 DNA follows: TGCGCCAGCAGCCAGGATACTAGCGGGAGAACAGATACGCAGTATTTT. It specifies CASSQDTSGRTDTQYF. The chain is built from TRBV4-1 and TRBJ2-3; TRBD2 aligns across 11 bases. V gave up 3 bases and J gave up 3 bases; unmatched junction bases: 5. The germline CDR1 and CDR2 sequences are MGHRA and YSYEKL. The CDR3 totals 16 residues.

The gene calls are TRBV3-1 (or the pseudogene TRBV3-2) and TRBJ2-7; 8 bases line up with TRBD2. Germline V gene data show CDR1 as LGHDT and CDR2 as YNNKEL (reference sequence). CDR3 length: 15 amino acids. The ends lost 4 bases at V and 2 bases at J; junction bases unmatched: 7. CDR3 nucleotide sequence: TGTGCCAGCAGCCCGACCGGGGGGGTCACCTACGAGCAGTACTTC. Protein product: CASSPTGGVTYEQYF.

This clone was seen ten or more times. The chain uses TRBV6-4 and TRBJ1-1; possible D gene TRBD1, 5 bases. The germline V gene has CDR1 MRHNA and CDR2 SNTAGT. The CDR3 is made up of 13 amino acids. Trimming removed 6 bases from V and 1 base from J, with 9 bases in between. In nucleotides, the CDR3 is TGTGCCAGCAGACAAGACAGGAACACTGAAGCTTTCTTT. Protein: CASRQDRNTEAFF.

This chain links TRBV24-1 with TRBJ2-5, with a tentative D call TRBD1 (5 bases). The CDR3 sequence is 14 residues long. From germline, CDR1 is KGHDR and CDR2 SFDVKD. Trimming cost V 4 bases and J 5 bases, with 13 bases left between them. DNA for the CDR3: TGTGCCACCAGTGAGAGCAGGGTAGGCGAGACCCAGTACTTC. Translated, it gives CATSESRVGETQYF.

The CDR3 DNA follows: TGTGCCAGCAGGACAGGGAACACTGAAGCTTTCTTT. Encoded protein: CASRTGNTEAFF. The chain is built from TRBV25-1 and TRBJ1-1; tentative D call: TRBD1 (6 bases). Germline lookup yields CDR1 MGHDK and CDR2 SYGVNS. The ends were cut back, 6 bases at V and 1 base at J, with 6 bases in the middle. This CDR3 is built from 12 residues.

In its sample, this clone was seen once. The chain combines TRBV6-6 with TRBJ1-2; 7 nucleotides agree with TRBD1. After removal of 5 bases from V and 4 bases from J, the junction contained 10 bases not matched to a gene. Germline values: CDR1 MNHNY, CDR2 SVGAGI (reference sequence). The CDR3 totals 15 residues. CDR3 bases: TGTGCCAGCAGTCCTCGGACAGGCCACAGCTATGGCTACACCTTC. As protein: CASSPRTGHSYGYTF.

The V and J genes are TRBV9 and TRBJ2-2; D is possibly TRBD1 (6 bases). With 0 bases removed from V and 4 bases from J, the gap between germline ends came to 10 bases. The CDR3 contains 15 residues. The V gene's germline CDR1 is SGDLS and CDR2 YYNGEE. The CDR3 sequence: CASSVASGVTGELFF. The CDR3 nucleotides are TGTGCCAGCAGCGTAGCTTCAGGGGTCACCGGGGAGCTGTTTTTT.

This clone was seen only a few times. The CDR3 protein is CASSSSVIAKNIQYF. The CDR3 nucleotides are TGTGCCAGCAGTTCCTCAGTGATAGCCAAAAACATTCAGTACTTC. V gene TRBV27 combines with J gene TRBJ2-4; D unresolved. Deletions cut 4 bases from V and 0 bases from J, with 10 bases between. The CDR3 consists of 15 residues. Germline assignment: CDR1 MNHEY and CDR2 SMNVEV (reference sequence).

The rearrangement uses TRBV7-3 and TRBJ1-3; no clear D gene. CDR1 SGHTA and CDR2 FQGTGA come from the germline V gene. The CDR3 extends over 13 amino acids. Trimming removed 6 bases at V and 0 bases at J, with 6 bases between. This CDR3 is CASSDGSGNTIYF. The CDR3 region has the DNA TGTGCCAGCAGTGACGGCTCTGGAAACACCATATATTTT.